This T cell receptor beta chain was documented in a study of T-cell memory formation after mild COVID-19. Note on this clonotype: Its antigen is still unknown.

Broader study findings: Clones that contracted from day 15 to 85 were balanced CD4/CD8, while later expanders leaned CD4+.

From 5'RACE with constant-segment primers came TCR alpha and TCR beta cDNA libraries that carried sample barcodes and UMIs. From the 5' RACE reads, TCRdb called clonotypes with MiXCR, one entry per CDR3 protein. In the table there are roughly 610,000 distinct CDR3 sequences, roughly 17% of which are singletons. This CDR3 contains 14 residues. Germline assignment: CDR1 LNHDA and CDR2 SQIVND (reference sequence). The V end lost 2 bases, the J end lost 4 bases, and 11 bases lay between the germline ends. Sequencing was done on a sample of PBMCs or a T cell subset sorted from them (not recorded which). The J gene is TRBJ2-5, the V gene TRBV19; possibly TRBD2 for D (6 bases). This TCR was sampled from an adult woman who had mild COVID-19 (a few samples of this study predate the infection). Cell type and time point are not known. CDR3 residues: CASSISSGPETQYF. CDR3 DNA: TGTGCCAGTAGTATATCCAGCGGGCCAGAGACCCAGTACTTC.